These 31 T cell receptor beta chains were sequenced from one sample in a study of blood T cells in healthy people across ages (dated by TCRdb to between 2015 and 2017). Library construction relied on 5' RACE. Sequencing instrument: Illumina HiSeq 2500. A second PCR of about 6 to 11 cycles was performed with a sample-barcoded 5' primer and a J-beta primer mix. In TCRdb, the public reads were trimmed at Q25 with fastp and aligned with MiXCR, with productive beta chains retained. Records with the same CDR3 protein are collapsed into one entry carrying the most frequent genes and DNA. Counted in this sample were some 900,000 distinct CDR3 sequences; around 49% of them appeared once. About an eighth of the sample goes to the ten largest clones. The sample was blood. The receptors originated from a man aged 30 to 45 in good health.

This clonotype was counted a few times. The gene calls are TRBV7-2 and TRBJ1-1, with D possibly matching TRBD1 (5 bases). Germline assignment: CDR1 SGHTA and CDR2 FQGNSA. There are 14 residues in the CDR3. V was clipped by 4 bases and J by 3 bases, with 12 bases between them. The CDR3 sequence is CASSSGGVHTEAFF. The CDR3, as DNA: TGTGCCAGCAGCTCGGGGGGGGTCCACACTGAAGCTTTCTTT.

The rearrangement joins TRBV12-3 or TRBV12-4 to TRBJ2-1; 8 nucleotides align to TRBD2. The CDR3 contains 13 residues. The ends lost 10 bases at V and 4 bases at J; junction bases unmatched: 6. The CDR3 nucleotides read TGTGCCACAGAGACTAGCGCTTACAATGAGCAGTTCTTC. It yields the protein CATETSAYNEQFF.

The genes are TRBV7-9 and TRBJ2-3; TRBD1 is a possible D gene (6 bases). Per germline, CDR1 SEHNR and CDR2 FQNEAQ (reference sequence). This CDR3 region has 13 residues. V lost 5 bases, J lost 6 bases, and 12 bases lay in between. CDR3 coding DNA: TGTGCCAGCAGCCCGAGGACAGTCGATACGCAGTATTTT. Protein: CASSPRTVDTQYF.

This clonotype was detected a few times. The chain couples TRBV5-6 to TRBJ2-5; tentatively, D is TRBD1 or TRBD2 (5 bases each). Gene TRBJ2-7 matches the end of the DNA better, so the J call may be wrong. CDR3 size: 13 residues. CDR1 is SGHDT, CDR2 YYEEEE, per germline. CDR3 bases: TGTGCCAGCAGCGGGGGACGGAGGTACGAGCAGTACTTC. This sequence encodes CASSGGRRYEQYF.

The count of this clonotype is one. As DNA, the CDR3 is TGTGCTAGTGGTTTTGCCGGGACAGGGAGCACAGATACGCAGTATTTT. It specifies CASGFAGTGSTDTQYF. This rearrangement joins TRBV12-5 to TRBJ2-3, with 9 bases aligning to TRBD1. With 3 bases clipped from V and 0 bases from J, the junction kept 4 bases outside the gene matches. CDR3 size: 16 residues. Germline values: CDR1 LGHNT, CDR2 FRNRAP.

The chain carries TRBV28 and TRBJ2-4, with D unresolved. In germline, CDR1 is MDHEN, CDR2 SYDVKM. With 6 bases removed from V and 2 bases from J, the gap between germline ends came to 17 bases. This CDR3 comprises 16 residues. The CDR3 bases are TGTGCCAGCAGCTCGGCCCTAATGGGTTCCAAAAACATTCAGTACTTC. It is translated as CASSSALMGSKNIQYF. The variable domain in full, with the rest retrieved from reference TRBV28 and TRBJ2-4, is DVKVTQSSRYLVKRTGEKVFLECVQDMDHENMFWYRQDPGLGLRLIYFSYDVKMKEKGDIPEGYSVSREKKERFSLILESASTNQTSMYLCASSSALMGSKNIQYFGAGTRLSVL.

The chain uses TRBV20-1 and TRBJ2-5; D may correspond to TRBD1 or TRBD2 (5 bases each). The V end lost 1 base, the J end lost 5 bases, and 11 bases lay between the germline ends. CDR3 length equals 13 residues. Germline CDR1 is DFQATT and CDR2 is SNEGSKA (reference sequence). In DNA, the CDR3 is TGCAGTGCTAGAGTGGCAGGGACGGAGACCCAGTACTTC. Translated: CSARVAGTETQYF.

As concerns this clonotype: The junction does not match germline at one end; this may be a read error. The CDR3 loop is CASSQEFPGRSSHEQYF. In DNA, the CDR3 is TGCGCCAGCAGCCAAGAATTTCCGGGTAGGAGCTCCCACGAGCAGTACTTC. The gene calls are TRBV4-3 and TRBJ2-7, with unresolved D. Germline assignment: CDR1 LGHNA and CDR2 YSLEER. The CDR3 has 17 amino acids.

This clonotype has only a few counts. This chain links TRBV29-1 with TRBJ2-1; TRBD2 agrees at 8 bases. The J segment lost 4 bases and the V segment lost 0 bases, leaving 5 bases of the junction unmatched. CDR1 is SQVTM, CDR2 ANQGSEA, per germline. The CDR3 runs to 15 residues. This CDR3 is CSVEDSLAAYNEQFF. The CDR3 coding sequence is TGCAGCGTTGAAGATTCACTAGCGGCATACAATGAGCAGTTCTTC.

The CDR3: CASSQHGGGADEQYF. DNA for the CDR3: TGTGCCAGCAGCCAACATGGCGGGGGGGCCGACGAGCAGTACTTC. The chain joins TRBV3-1 to TRBJ2-7, with 9 positions matching TRBD2. Unmatched junction bases numbered 7, after V lost 2 bases and J lost 5 bases. The length of the CDR3 is 15 residues. Germline V CDR1 and CDR2: LGHDT, YNNKEL (reference sequence).

The V gene is TRBV28, the J gene TRBJ1-1; possibly TRBD1 for D (6 bases). This CDR3 comprises 14 residues. Trimming pared 2 bases from V and 8 bases from J, leaving 15 bases between. The germline CDR1 and CDR2 sequences are MDHEN and SYDVKM. The CDR3 sequence: CASSLRGTPEEAFF. DNA of the CDR3: TGTGCCAGCAGTTTAAGGGGGACCCCTGAAGAAGCTTTCTTT.

The gene calls are TRBV28 and TRBJ1-4; D is unresolved. CDR1 is MDHEN and CDR2 is SYDVKM in the germline V gene. Trimming left V 6 bases short and J 7 bases short, with 12 bases between. The CDR3 totals 13 residues. CDR3 residues: CASRYTSVEKLFF. Here the CDR3 DNA reads TGTGCCAGCAGATACACAAGCGTTGAAAAACTGTTTTTT.

The chain uses TRBV27 and TRBJ1-1, with D uncertain. V lost 2 bases to trimming and J lost 0 bases, with 7 bases between them. CDR1 is MNHEY and CDR2 is SMNVEV in the germline V gene (reference sequence). This CDR3 is 14 amino acids long. In nucleotides, the CDR3 is TGTGCCAGCAGTTTAAACGGGGTGAACACTGAAGCTTTCTTT. Translating gives CASSLNGVNTEAFF.

The V and J genes are TRBV4-1 and TRBJ2-3; perhaps TRBD1 as D (6 bases). Germline values: CDR1 MGHRA, CDR2 YSYEKL. The CDR3 totals 15 residues. Trimming cost V 5 bases and J 2 bases, with 14 bases left between them. CDR3 amino acids: CASSNNRDITDTQYF. CDR3 sequence (DNA): TGCGCCAGCAGCAATAACCGGGACATCACAGATACGCAGTATTTT.

This clonotype appeared a few times. This chain connects TRBV12-3 or TRBV12-4 to TRBJ2-7, with TRBD1 matching over 9 bases. The CDR3 contains 14 residues. V was pared by 3 bases and J by 5 bases, with 5 bases of the junction left unmatched. The DNA for the CDR3 is TGTGCCAGCAGTTTCGGGACAGGGAACGACGAGCAGTACTTC. It is translated as CASSFGTGNDEQYF.

The sample holds a few counts of this clonotype. The chain recombines TRBV4-1 with TRBJ2-5, with no clear D. The germline V gene has CDR1 MGHRA and CDR2 YSYEKL. The CDR3 has 15 residues. V was trimmed by 1 base and J by 4 bases, leaving 13 bases between them. The CDR3 here is CASSQVPQGRETQYF. CDR3 DNA sequence: TGCGCCAGCAGCCAAGTACCCCAAGGTCGAGAGACCCAGTACTTC.

This chain links TRBV20-1 with TRBJ2-1; TRBD2 aligns across 9 bases. Germline V gene data show CDR1 as DFQATT and CDR2 as SNEGSKA (reference sequence). V lost 5 bases and J lost 6; bases outside the gene matches: 14. The CDR3 loop spans 16 amino acids. This CDR3 reads CSAPRFAAGGINEQFF. The CDR3 DNA sequence: TGCAGTGCTCCACGTTTCGCAGCGGGGGGAATCAATGAGCAGTTCTTC.

The gene calls are TRBV5-6 and TRBJ1-5; D is unclear. This CDR3 contains 17 residues. CDR1 is SGHDT and CDR2 is YYEEEE in the germline V gene. Trimming cost V 2 bases and J 3 bases, with 18 bases left between them. The CDR3 protein is CASSLFGFTASNQPQHF. CDR3 sequence (DNA): TGTGCCAGCAGCTTATTTGGTTTCACAGCCTCCAATCAGCCCCAGCATTTT.

For this clonotype: This may stem from a read error, because a much larger clone lies one nucleotide away. The V and J genes are TRBV14 and TRBJ1-2, with a tentative D call TRBD1 (5 bases). Germline V lookup: CDR1 SGHDN, CDR2 FVKESK. This CDR3 spans 13 amino acids. CDR3 sequence (DNA): TGTGCCAGCAGCCAAGAAGGAAGGGGAGGCTACAACTTC. Its protein is CASSQEGRGGYNF. Full variable domain (outside the CDR3, taken from reference TRBV14 and TRBJ1-2): EAGVTQFPSHSVIEKGQTVTLRCDPISGHDNLYWYRRVMGKEIKFLLHFVKESKQDESGMPNNRFLAERTGGTYSTLKVQPAELEDSGVYFCASSQEGRGGYNFGSGTRLTVV.

This clonotype was picked up a small number of times. The V and J genes are TRBV12-3 or TRBV12-4 and TRBJ2-7; no clear D gene. This CDR3 contains 13 residues. V lost 7 bases and J lost 7, with 17 bases in between. CDR3 amino acids: CASTVSPTSEQYF. CDR3 nucleotides: TGTGCCAGCACCGTTTCTCCTACGTCTGAGCAGTACTTC.

This clonotype was recorded once. The chain couples TRBV7-9 to TRBJ1-1; D remains unclear. The germline V and J ends were trimmed by 5 bases and 1 base, with 11 bases remaining between them. Looked up from germline, CDR1 is SEHNR and CDR2 is FQNEAQ (reference sequence). There are 14 residues in the CDR3. The CDR3 nucleotides are TGTGCCAGCAGCCGCGGGCAGTCGAACACTGAAGCTTTCTTT. This encodes CASSRGQSNTEAFF.

The genes are TRBV20-1 and TRBJ2-1; D possibly uses TRBD1 or TRBD2 (5 bases each). CDR1 is DFQATT and CDR2 is SNEGSKA in the germline V gene (reference sequence). Trimming cost V 0 bases and J 4 bases, with 16 bases left between them. CDR3 size: 16 residues. The CDR3 loop reads CSARDLVGTGYNEQFF. The CDR3 DNA is TGCAGTGCTAGAGATCTCGTGGGGACGGGGTACAATGAGCAGTTCTTC.

This clonotype was recorded a few times. This rearrangement joins TRBV6-5 to TRBJ1-6, with D unclear. Germline CDR1 reads MNHEY; CDR2 reads SVGAGI. The CDR3 covers 15 residues. Trimming shortened V by 0 bases and J by 6 bases, and 9 bases separated the two germline ends. CDR3 residues: CASSYSLQTNSPLHF. The CDR3 nucleotides are TGTGCCAGCAGTTACTCGTTACAGACTAATTCACCCCTCCACTTT.

This chain joins TRBV12-3 or TRBV12-4 and TRBJ1-1, with D maybe TRBD1 (5 bases). This CDR3 comprises 11 residues. V was pared by 6 bases and J by 10 bases, with 12 bases between. The CDR3 nucleotides are TGTGCCAGCAGGCAGACAGAACCAGCTTTCTTT. Its protein is CASRQTEPAFF.

The V and J genes are TRBV12-3 or TRBV12-4 and TRBJ2-1, with 9 bases lining up with TRBD1. The CDR3 sequence is 15 residues long. The V and J ends lost 6 bases and 7 bases, in that order; junction bases with no gene match: 10. In DNA, the CDR3 is TGTGCCAGCAGACCCGGGACAGGGAGGTGGAATGAGCAGTTCTTC. It translates to CASRPGTGRWNEQFF.

J is TRBJ1-2 and V is TRBV6-5; no clear D gene. The germline V gene has CDR1 MNHEY and CDR2 SVGAGI. This CDR3 is built from 12 residues. V lost 2 bases and J 9 bases, leaving 10 bases between the germline ends. The CDR3 sequence is CASSYVHGSYTF. CDR3 nucleotides: TGTGCCAGCAGTTACGTACACGGGAGCTACACCTTC.

This clonotype was found a few times. The chain carries TRBV7-2 and TRBJ2-3; 7 positions match TRBD1. The germline gives CDR1 SGHTA, CDR2 FQGNSA. Trimming took 1 base from V and 2 from J; bases not matched to a gene: 6. The CDR3 has 16 amino acids. CDR3: CASSLGGGFFTDTQYF. CDR3 bases: TGTGCCAGCAGCTTAGGAGGGGGCTTCTTCACAGATACGCAGTATTTT.

This clonotype has a single count. V is TRBV29-1 and J is TRBJ2-5; 8 bases fit TRBD1. Germline values: CDR1 SQVTM, CDR2 ANQGSEA. This CDR3 is built from 12 residues. V was pared by 6 bases and J by 13 bases, with 13 bases of the junction left unmatched. This CDR3 reads CSVEDRVNALYF. The DNA of the CDR3 is TGCAGCGTGGAGGACAGGGTAAATGCTCTGTACTTC.

The V gene is TRBV3-1, the J gene TRBJ2-3; no firm D call. Trimming took 4 bases from V and 5 from J, leaving 7 bases between them. Germline-derived CDR1 and CDR2 are LGHDT and YNNKEL (reference sequence). The CDR3 runs to 12 residues. CDR3 region: CASSRKGDTQYF. DNA of the CDR3: TGTGCCAGCAGCCGAAAGGGAGATACGCAGTATTTT.

The chain employs TRBV20-1 and TRBJ1-1; D uncertain. CDR3 length: 16 amino acids. Germline V lookup: CDR1 DFQATT, CDR2 SNEGSKA (reference sequence). V was cut by 0 bases and J by 1 base, with 15 bases left in between. Written as DNA, the CDR3 is TGCAGTGCTAGAGATTCTACACATCTGGGGAACACTGAAGCTTTCTTT. Translation gives CSARDSTHLGNTEAFF.

This clonotype turned up a few times. The genes are TRBV4-1 and TRBJ2-5; tentative D call: TRBD2 (6 bases). TRBJ2-7 matches the DNA end more closely, so the J call is doubtful. CDR3 length equals 15 residues. CDR1 and CDR2 from the germline V gene are MGHRA and YSYEKL. The CDR3 here is CASSQVAVTIYEQYF. DNA of the CDR3: TGCGCCAGCAGCCAAGTAGCGGTGACGATCTACGAGCAGTACTTC.